A selection of T cell receptor beta chains follows, all from one sample in a study of blood T cell repertoires in COVID-19. Produced via immunoSEQ multiplex PCR; TCRdb's table is partial and in-frame only. The sample has around 290,000 clones; under 90% are singletons. Sequencing input: PBMCs or T cells enriched from blood (not recorded which). Source of these receptors: a woman in her thirties or forties who had recovered from COVID-19. The CDR3 runs from the conserved cysteine through the conserved F or W. A D gene is named only where the DNA matches it firmly. The listing skips clone size in some rows; elsewhere it reads once, few, many or a size class.

TRBV5-4	TRBJ2-3	NA	TRBD2	TGTGCCAGCAGCTCCGCCGGGACTAGCAGTAAGACGCAGTATTTT	CASSSAGTSSKTQYF
TRBV7-3	TRBJ2-1	NA	TRBD1	TGTGCCAGCAGCTTAACGGCAGGGGGAAGCGGAACTAGAAGGGGCTCCTACAATGAGCAGTTCTTC	CASSLTAGGSGTRRGSYNEQFF
TRBV2	TRBJ2-5	NA	NA	TGTGCCAGCAGTGGACTAGTTATAGGAGAGACCCAGTACTTC	CASSGLVIGETQYF
TRBV2	TRBJ2-7	once	NA	TGTGCCAGCAGTGAAGCTCGTTCCGAGCAGTACTTC	CASSEARSEQYF
TRBV5-1	TRBJ2-7	NA	NA	TGCGCCAGCAGCGAGGGACTGTCAGAGCGGCAGTACTTC	CASSEGLSERQYF
TRBV29-1	TRBJ1-2	NA	TRBD1	TGCAGCGTTTACCGAGGGGGCGCCTATGGCTACACCTTC	CSVYRGGAYGYTF
TRBV6-1	TRBJ1-1	NA	TRBD1	TGTGCCAGCAGTGAAGACCTCAGGGGGAGTTTGGAAGCTTTCTTT	CASSEDLRGSLEAFF
TRBV6-5	TRBJ2-7	NA	TRBD1	TGTGCCAGCAGTTCCACAGGGGGCGGGTACGAGCAGTACTTC	CASSSTGGGYEQYF
TRBV7-8	TRBJ1-2	NA	NA	TGTGCCAGCGCCCAAAAAGGGGTCGGTGGCTACACCTTC	CASAQKGVGGYTF
TRBV7-3	TRBJ2-7	NA	NA	TGTGCCAGCAGCTTCCCGGGAGCCAGGGAACAGTACTTC	CASSFPGAREQYF